One and the same sample provided the 25 T cell receptor beta chains below, sequenced in a study of T cell responses to AZD1222 COVID-19 vaccine. Using immunoSEQ multiplex PCR, the repertoire was profiled, and TCRdb retains in-frame clones only, with some absent. The sample carries approximately 130,000 clones, 70% to 90% recorded once. This specimen consisted of peripheral blood, obtained 28 days after the second AZD1222 dose. These receptor sequences come from an adult who received the AZD1222 COVID-19 vaccine.

As regards this clone: A junction end diverges from the germline sequence, so it may reflect a read error. The identical CDR3 is also encoded by other nucleotide sequences in the sample. The rearrangement links TRBV5-4 to TRBJ2-7, with D hard to call. Germline V gives CDR1 SGHNT, CDR2 YYREEE (reference sequence). There are 11 residues in the CDR3. CDR3 sequence: CASSSSSEQYF. The DNA of the CDR3 is TGTGCCAGCAGCTCCTCCTCCGAGCAGTACTTC. Looking up the rest from reference TRBV5-4 and TRBJ2-7 gives the full variable domain: ETGVTQSPTHLIKTRGQQVTLRCSSQSGHNTVSWYQQALGQGPQFIFQYYREEENGRGNFPPRFSGLQFPNYSSELNVNALELDDSALYLCASSSSSEQYFGPGTRLTVT.

This clone was observed once. The chain employs TRBV6-5 and TRBJ1-1; 7 bases are a match to TRBD1. The length of the CDR3 is 14 residues. The V gene's germline CDR1 is MNHEY and CDR2 SVGAGI. V lost 8 bases to trimming and J lost 4 bases; unmatched junction nucleotides: 10. This CDR3 is CASGRGLIGTEAFF. CDR3 nucleotide sequence: TGTGCCAGCGGAAGGGGGCTGATTGGCACTGAAGCTTTCTTT.

This rearrangement joins TRBV4-3 to TRBJ2-6; D possibly corresponds to TRBD2 (5 bases). Trimming took off 11 bases at V and 2 bases at J, with 19 bases between the two ends. The CDR3 runs 16 residues. The V gene's germline CDR1 is LGHNA and CDR2 YSLEER. The CDR3 reads CAAGNLIGPGANVLTF. CDR3 DNA sequence: TGCGCCGCCGGGAACCTAATCGGCCCTGGGGCCAACGTCCTGACTTTC.

This sequence joins TRBV7-2 and TRBJ1-6, with 7 bases lining up with TRBD1. This CDR3 spans 14 amino acids. Germline V gives CDR1 SGHTA, CDR2 FQGNSA. The ends lost 5 bases at V and 8 bases at J; junction bases unmatched: 6. The CDR3 loop reads CASSPYRGYSPLHF. The CDR3, as DNA: TGTGCCAGCAGCCCATACAGGGGTTATTCACCCCTCCACTTT.

The CDR3 sequence: CASSRSAARDTEAFF. Here the CDR3 DNA reads TGTGCCAGCAGTAGGTCGGCAGCAAGGGACACTGAAGCTTTCTTT. The rearrangement joins TRBV6-5 to TRBJ1-1; D is unresolved. With 5 bases removed from V and 3 bases from J, the gap between germline ends came to 16 bases. CDR1 is MNHEY and CDR2 is SVGAGI in the germline V gene. This CDR3 has 15 amino acids.

The J gene is TRBJ1-2, the V gene TRBV28, with D maybe TRBD1 (6 bases). The CDR3 loop spans 12 amino acids. V lost 10 bases to trimming and J lost 7 bases, with 16 bases between them. The germline gives CDR1 MDHEN, CDR2 SYDVKM. The CDR3 protein is CANRQDPGGYTF. CDR3 coding DNA: TGTGCCAACAGACAGGATCCTGGTGGCTACACCTTC.

This chain connects TRBV6-2 or TRBV6-3 to TRBJ1-1; D is possibly TRBD1 (6 bases). The CDR3 loop spans 14 amino acids. The germline V gene has CDR1 MNHEY and CDR2 SVGEGT. The V gene lost 4 bases and the J gene lost 5 bases, with 14 bases spanning the gap. The chain's CDR3 is CASSLQGARTEAFF. DNA for the CDR3: TGTGCCAGCAGTTTACAGGGAGCGAGGACTGAAGCTTTCTTT.

The chain employs TRBV5-1 and TRBJ2-3; D may be TRBD1 (5 bases). This CDR3 is 14 amino acids long. Germline V gene lookup returns CDR1 SGHRS and CDR2 YFSETQ. V was pared by 4 bases and J by 2 bases, with 11 bases between. CDR3 amino acids: CASSTRTYTDTQYF. CDR3 nucleotides: TGCGCCAGCAGCACCAGGACATACACAGATACGCAGTATTTT.

The CDR3 bases are TGTGCCAGCAGCCTGAGTGCGGACAGGGGAAACTATGGCTACACCTTC. Its translation is CASSLSADRGNYGYTF. The chain joins TRBV5-8 to TRBJ1-2; 9 positions match TRBD1. This CDR3 contains 16 residues. V shed 4 bases and J 2 bases; nucleotides not matched to a gene: 9. Germline lookup yields CDR1 SGHTS and CDR2 YDEGEE. Together with reference TRBV5-8 and TRBJ1-2, the CDR3 gives the full variable domain: EAGVTQSPTHLIKTRGQQATLRCSPISGHTSVYWYQQALGLGLQFLLWYDEGEERNRGNFPPRFSGRQFPNYSSELNVNALELEDSALYLCASSLSADRGNYGYTFGSGTRLTVV.

The chain employs TRBV19 and TRBJ1-6; a possible D gene is TRBD1 (5 bases). CDR3 length: 13 residues. Trimming removed 3 bases from V and 10 bases from J, with 10 bases in between. Germline values: CDR1 LNHDA, CDR2 SQIVND (reference sequence). CDR3 nucleotides: TGTGCCAGTAGTATCCAGGGTTTGTCACCCCTCCACTTT. This gives the protein CASSIQGLSPLHF.

The chain has TRBV3-1 (or the pseudogene TRBV3-2) and TRBJ2-7; 8 bases agree with TRBD1. CDR1 and CDR2 (germline): LGHDT, YNNKEL (reference sequence). The ends lost 3 bases at V and 4 bases at J; junction bases unmatched: 2. The CDR3 has 13 residues. The CDR3 here is CASSQDREYEQYF. The DNA for the CDR3 is TGTGCCAGCAGCCAGGACAGGGAGTACGAGCAGTACTTC.

The chain employs TRBV2 and TRBJ1-2, with TRBD1 matching 11 bases. The junction had 6 bases not matched to a gene; V was cut back by 6 bases and J by 3 bases. Germline CDR1 reads SNHLY; CDR2 reads FYNNEI. This CDR3 region has 15 residues. The CDR3 region is CASRTGQGGYYGYTF. The CDR3 DNA reads as TGTGCCAGCAGGACGGGACAGGGGGGGTACTATGGCTACACCTTC. Full variable domain (rest looked up from reference TRBV2 and TRBJ1-2): EPEVTQTPSHQVTQMGQEVILRCVPISNHLYFYWYRQILGQKVEFLVSFYNNEISEKSEIFDDQFSVERPDGSNFTLKIRSTKLEDSAMYFCASRTGQGGYYGYTFGSGTRLTVV.

This rearrangement joins TRBV23-1 to TRBJ2-2; D is unclear. TRBV23-1 is an open reading frame whose function is uncertain. V lost 0 bases and J lost 7, with 12 bases in between. This CDR3 is built from 15 residues. The CDR3 reads CASSQSIVSYGELFF. In DNA form, the CDR3 reads TGCGCCAGCAGTCAATCTATAGTCTCGTACGGGGAGCTGTTTTTT.

V gene TRBV5-4 combines with J gene TRBJ1-1; TRBD1 is a possible D gene (5 bases). The CDR3 covers 16 residues. The V gene's germline CDR1 is SGHNT and CDR2 YYREEE (reference sequence). Trimming shortened V by 0 bases and J by 4 bases, and 16 bases separated the two germline ends. This CDR3 is CASSLVRGSGGTEAFF. CDR3 DNA sequence: TGTGCCAGCAGCTTGGTGAGGGGAAGTGGAGGCACTGAAGCTTTCTTT.

The chain recombines TRBV5-1 with TRBJ2-7, with 7 positions matching TRBD2. This CDR3 is built from 17 residues. Germline values: CDR1 SGHRS, CDR2 YFSETQ. The V gene end was trimmed by 1 base and the J gene end by 6 bases; junction bases not matched to a gene: 16. The DNA for the CDR3 is TGCGCCAGCAGCTTGTATCCCGACGCGGCGGGCGGGGGCGAGCAGTACTTC. It encodes CASSLYPDAAGGGEQYF.

The gene calls are TRBV11-3 and TRBJ2-5; 13 bases match TRBD2. J gave up 2 bases and V 1 base, and 1 base lay outside the gene matches. Germline-derived CDR1 and CDR2 are SGHNT and YENEEA. The CDR3 is made up of 16 amino acids. CDR3 nucleotide sequence: TGTGCCAGCAGCTTAGTACTAGCGGGGGGGCAAGAGACCCAGTACTTC. This gives the protein CASSLVLAGGQETQYF.

This chain connects TRBV2 to TRBJ2-5, with D hard to call. This CDR3 comprises 14 residues. Germline CDR1 and CDR2: SNHLY and FYNNEI. Trimming cost V 1 base and J 5 bases, with 11 bases left between them. The CDR3 sequence is CASSEVLFGETQYF. In DNA form, the CDR3 reads TGTGCCAGCAGTGAAGTACTGTTTGGGGAGACCCAGTACTTC.

The rearrangement joins TRBV5-1 to TRBJ2-1, with TRBD2 matching over 8 bases. This CDR3 comprises 15 residues. Losses at the gene ends were 3 bases for V and 4 bases for J; bases not matched to a gene: 6. Looked up from germline, CDR1 is SGHRS and CDR2 is YFSETQ. CDR3 loop: CASSSSSGYYNEQFF. CDR3 nucleotide sequence: TGCGCCAGCAGCTCCTCTAGCGGGTATTACAATGAGCAGTTCTTC.

The chain has TRBV6-5 and TRBJ1-6; 10 nucleotides line up with TRBD1. CDR1 and CDR2 (germline): MNHEY, SVGAGI. The CDR3 has 16 residues. With V trimmed by 0 bases and J by 8 bases, 4 bases remained unmatched. The CDR3 DNA follows: TGTGCCAGCAGTTACTCCAGGGGACAGGGGCATTCACCCCTCCACTTT. This gives the protein CASSYSRGQGHSPLHF.

The CDR3 DNA is TGTGCCTGGAGTGTCCCGGCAGGGGGTCAAATCGGCTACACCTTC. This translates into CAWSVPAGGQIGYTF. The chain links TRBV30 to TRBJ1-2; 7 positions match TRBD1. Germline CDR1 reads GTSNPN; CDR2 reads SVGIG (reference sequence). The V gene end was trimmed by 0 bases and the J gene end by 8 bases; junction bases not matched to a gene: 12. The CDR3 runs to 15 residues.

The chain carries TRBV15 and TRBJ1-3; 9 nucleotides match TRBD1. CDR1 and CDR2 from the germline V gene are LNHNV and YYDKDF (reference sequence). This CDR3 region has 16 residues. V lost 3 bases, J lost 3 bases, and 6 bases stayed unmatched. The CDR3 nucleotides read TGTGCCACCAGCAGTCCCCGGACAGGGGTTGGAAACACCATATATTTT. Translating gives CATSSPRTGVGNTIYF. Looking up the rest from reference TRBV15 and TRBJ1-3 gives the full variable domain: DAMVIQNPRYQVTQFGKPVTLSCSQTLNHNVMYWYQQKSSQAPKLLFHYYDKDFNNEADTPDNFQSRRPNTSFCFLDIRSPGLGDTAMYLCATSSPRTGVGNTIYFGEGSWLTVV.

The chain carries TRBV9 and TRBJ2-1; 7 positions agree with TRBD1. This CDR3 has 16 residues. The germline V gene has CDR1 SGDLS and CDR2 YYNGEE. V dropped 3 bases and J dropped 8; count of bases not matched to a gene: 14. The CDR3 is CASSAGPGQSFYEQFF. The CDR3 nucleotides are TGTGCCAGCAGCGCCGGCCCGGGACAGTCTTTCTATGAGCAGTTCTTC.

V is TRBV25-1 and J is TRBJ2-7, with D perhaps assigned TRBD1 or TRBD2 (5 bases each). The CDR3 contains 15 residues. The germline CDR1 and CDR2 sequences are MGHDK and SYGVNS. The V and J ends lost 4 bases and 1 base respectively, with 14 bases between them. The CDR3 here is CASSGTGTVSYEQYF. The CDR3 DNA is TGTGCCAGCAGTGGTACCGGGACCGTTTCCTACGAGCAGTACTTC.

A word on this clone: This sample also contains other DNA sequences that code for the same CDR3. This rearrangement joins TRBV28 to TRBJ1-2; no clear D. The length of the CDR3 is 12 residues. Trimming took 3 bases from V and 4 from J, leaving 6 bases between them. CDR1 is MDHEN and CDR2 is SYDVKM in the germline V gene. The CDR3 DNA is TGTGCCAGCAGTTTGGGCAGCTATGGCTACACCTTC. Amino acid sequence: CASSLGSYGYTF.

This clone was seen a single time. The CDR3 DNA follows: TGTGCCAGCAGCCAACGGGGGGCAACTAATGAAAAACTGTTTTTT. As protein: CASSQRGATNEKLFF. The chain is built from TRBV14 and TRBJ1-4; possibly TRBD1 for D (5 bases). Looked up from germline, CDR1 is SGHDN and CDR2 is FVKESK. The CDR3 totals 15 residues. Between the trimmed V and J ends, which lost 2 bases and 0 bases, there was a span of 7 bases.